This T cell receptor beta chain appears in the sequencing data of a study of T cells in Graves' hyperthyroidism and ophthalmopathy. Study findings and constraints: Among clonotypes expanded in thyroid above 0.001, most were also found in blood.

This clonotype was seen more than once but under ten times. Antigen: not known. This CDR3 contains 16 residues. Germline V gene lookup returns CDR1 SGHRS and CDR2 YFSETQ. Trimming left V 4 bases short and J 0 bases short, with 15 bases between. Hyperthyroidism in the patients, aged 18 to 65, was newly diagnosed and under 2 months in duration. Clinical symptoms, serum thyroxine, TRAb, thyroid ultrasound and orbital computed tomography informed diagnoses. The investigators amplified TCR beta CDR3 regions from RNA transcripts. Primed by the HTBI set, a first-round RT-PCR was run on the TCR CDR3. TCRdb fed the multiplex PCR reads into MiXCR, producing one record per CDR3 protein. The table shows about 380,000 distinct CDR3 sequences, with approximately 13% occurring only once.

V is TRBV5-1 and J is TRBJ2-3; D is possibly TRBD2 (6 bases). This TCR derives from a woman aged 55 to 70 with Graves' hyperthyroidism. Sequenced material: blood. The CDR3 reads CASSAGLTASTDTQYF. The CDR3 DNA reads TGCGCCAGCAGCGCCGGACTAACTGCTAGCACAGATACGCAGTATTTT.